The present T cell receptor (beta chain) was sequenced within a study of blood T cell repertoires in COVID-19. Assay used: immunoSEQ multiplex PCR; TCRdb lists only in-frame clones, some missing. The sample shows more than 250,000 clones, approximately 90% of them seen only once. Unmatched junction bases numbered 0, after V lost 6 bases and J lost 5 bases. Germline V gene lookup returns CDR1 SQVTM and CDR2 ANQGSEA. The CDR3 runs to 12 residues. This TCR derives from a woman aged 18-29 years who had recovered from COVID-19. The sample comprised PBMCs or T cells enriched from blood (not recorded which). The rearrangement joins TRBV29-1 to TRBJ2-2; 10 nucleotides line up with TRBD2. CDR3 in amino acids: CSVTSGTGELFF. The CDR3 DNA sequence: TGCAGCGTGACTAGCGGGACCGGGGAGCTGTTTTTT.